This T cell receptor (beta chain) emerged from a study of identical twins. Study-level findings and limits: Models underestimated out-of-frame TCR alpha sharing in monozygotic twins.

A universal primer site came from template switching; cDNA carried unique molecular identifiers. Each CDR3 protein is one row after TCRdb ran MiXCR on the 5' RACE reads. The sample shows 600,000 to 850,000 distinct CDR3 sequences, roughly 18% of them seen only once. The table lists this clonotype with many counts. Its target is unknown. The CDR3 runs 21 residues. Germline V gene sequence: CDR1 SGHAT, CDR2 FQNNGV. The J segment lost 4 bases and the V segment lost 1 base, leaving 21 bases of the junction unmatched. The same sample was also studied in work on T cells expressing NK-cell markers. That paper notes: Seven of eight sequenced donors tested HCMV-seropositive; one tested seronegative.

The chain has TRBV11-2 and TRBJ2-1, with 8 bases matching TRBD2. Material for sequencing was PBMCs. The receptor was isolated from a woman younger than 35 in good health. The CDR3 DNA reads as TGTGCCAGCAGCTTAGTTTCTAAGGCGGGAGGCCTATTGGGGGCATACAATGAGCAGTTCTTC. Translation: CASSLVSKAGGLLGAYNEQFF.